This T cell receptor (beta chain) was identified in a study of Ad26.COV2.S vaccination and SARS-CoV-2 variants. General study points: Substantial breadth was reportedly displayed by spike-specific CD8+ and CD4+ T cell responses after vaccination. For non-spike TCRs, breadth in vaccine recipients resembled that in placebo recipients.

In germline, CDR1 is SGHDT, CDR2 YYEEEE. V was clipped by 4 bases and J by 7 bases, with 12 bases between them. The CDR3 length is 14 residues. This clone was seen a few times. The antigen remains unidentified. Data came from immunoSEQ multiplex PCR; TCRdb stores just in-frame clones and leaves some out. The profile shows about 220,000 clones, roughly 90% of them singletons. The treatment: around 19 received Ad26.COV2.S at low or high dose, single or two shots; 5 received placebo; per-sample allocation not given. Collection of the samples took place on day 63 after the first injection of vaccine or placebo. What was given as vaccine was an Ad26 vector encoding Wuhan-strain SARS-CoV-2 spike.

The receptor comes from a person between 18 and 59 years old who received the Ad26.COV2.S COVID-19 vaccine or a placebo. The sequencing here drew on peripheral blood, taken in a trial of Ad26.COV2.S vaccine versus placebo. V usage is TRBV5-6 and J usage is TRBJ1-6, with TRBD1 as a possible D gene (5 bases). CDR3 nucleotides: TGTGCCAGCAGCCCCGGGGACTTCAATTCACCCCTCCACTTT. This translates into CASSPGDFNSPLHF.